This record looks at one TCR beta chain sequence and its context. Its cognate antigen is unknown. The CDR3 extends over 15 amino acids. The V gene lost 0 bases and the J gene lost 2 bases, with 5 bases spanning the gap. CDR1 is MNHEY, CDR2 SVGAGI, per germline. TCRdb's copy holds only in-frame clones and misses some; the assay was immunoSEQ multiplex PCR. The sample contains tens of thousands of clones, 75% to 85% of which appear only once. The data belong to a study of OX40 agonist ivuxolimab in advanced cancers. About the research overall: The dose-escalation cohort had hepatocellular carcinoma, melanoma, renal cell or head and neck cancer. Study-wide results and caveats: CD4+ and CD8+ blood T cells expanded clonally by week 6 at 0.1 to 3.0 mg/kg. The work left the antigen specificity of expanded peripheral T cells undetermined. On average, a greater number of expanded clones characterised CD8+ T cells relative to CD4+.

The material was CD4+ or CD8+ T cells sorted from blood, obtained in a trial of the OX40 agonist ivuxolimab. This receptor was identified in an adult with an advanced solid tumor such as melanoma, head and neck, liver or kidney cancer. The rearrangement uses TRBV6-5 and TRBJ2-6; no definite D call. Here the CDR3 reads CASSYSNTGANVLTF. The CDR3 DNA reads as TGTGCCAGCAGTTACTCGAACACTGGGGCCAACGTCCTGACTTTC.